This record concerns one T cell receptor (beta chain) sequence. This record belongs to a study of CD8 T cells in Susac syndrome. The J segment lost 0 bases and the V segment lost 4 bases, leaving 4 bases of the junction unmatched. This CDR3 region has 16 residues. Sequencing targeted TCR beta in blood CD8+ and CD4+ T cells. TEMRA cells were FACS-enriched and CD8+ and CD4+ T cells negatively isolated. A quantity of about 0.5 to 1 ug RNA underwent reverse transcription using random hexamers. Amplification of TCR beta CDR3 across 54 Vbeta and 13 Jbeta was performed with immunoSEQ multiplex PCR. TCRdb reprocessed the immunoSEQ multiplex PCR reads with MiXCR, giving one entry per CDR3 protein. Of fewer than 150,000 distinct CDR3 sequences listed, approximately 93% are singletons.

The clonotype originates from a human donor in good health. The chain carries TRBV12-3 or TRBV12-4 and TRBJ2-3, with 10 nucleotides matching TRBD2. Source material: CD8+ T cells from PBMCs. CDR3 DNA: TGTGCCAGCAGTTCAACTAGCGGGATAAGCACAGATACGCAGTATTTT. Its protein is CASSSTSGISTDTQYF.